A selection of T cell receptor beta chains follows, all from one sample in a study of early T cells in non-severe SARS-CoV-2 infection. TCRdb re-called the 5' RACE reads through MiXCR, storing one row per CDR3 protein. The sample carries 60,000 to 75,000 distinct CDR3 sequences, approximately 10% recorded once. The material sequenced was whole blood, taken at baseline. Every receptor here comes from an adult who was a healthcare worker with PCR-confirmed SARS-CoV-2 infection or an uninfected control (not recorded which). Both conserved end residues are part of each CDR3. D genes are given only for firm matches. The size entry is marked missing in some rows and otherwise reads once, few, many or a size class.

size: many; J: TRBJ2-4; D: -; V: TRBV7-2; DNA: TGTGCCAGCAGCTTAAAGGTGGGACGAGGAAACATTCAGTACTTC; CDR3: CASSLKVGRGNIQYF
size: -; J: TRBJ1-1; D: -; V: TRBV29-1; DNA: TGCAGCGTTGGCCCAGAATCGGCTTTCTTT; CDR3: CSVGPESAFF
size: -; J: TRBJ2-7; D: -; V: TRBV6-2/TRBV6-3; DNA: TGTGCCAGTCCGTTTCAGCGGACCGACTCCTACGAGCAGTACTTC; CDR3: CASPFQRTDSYEQYF
size: many; J: TRBJ2-4; D: -; V: TRBV4-1; DNA: TGCGCCAGCAGCCAAGATGTAGAGGGTACTCAGTACTTC; CDR3: CASSQDVEGTQYF
size: many; J: TRBJ2-7; D: -; V: TRBV12-2; DNA: TGTGCAAGTCGCTTAAAAGGAATGTGCGGAAGCGACGAGCAGTACTTC; CDR3: CASRLKGMCGSDEQYF
size: many; J: TRBJ2-1; D: -; V: TRBV6-2/TRBV6-3; DNA: TGTGCCAGCAGTTACCAGGACGGAGTCTACAATGAGCAGTTCTTC; CDR3: CASSYQDGVYNEQFF
size: -; J: TRBJ2-3; D: -; V: TRBV29-1; DNA: TGCAGCGTTGAAGATAGGAGCACAGATACGCAGTATTTT; CDR3: CSVEDRSTDTQYF
size: many; J: TRBJ2-5; D: -; V: TRBV29-1; DNA: TGCAGCGTTCGGGACACAAAATACCAAGAGACCCAGTACTTC; CDR3: CSVRDTKYQETQYF
size: -; J: TRBJ1-2; D: -; V: TRBV5-6; DNA: TGTGCCAGCAGCTTGTTCACCTCAGCTAACTATGGCTACACCTTC; CDR3: CASSLFTSANYGYTF
size: few; J: TRBJ2-1; D: TRBD2; V: TRBV12-3/TRBV12-4; DNA: TGTGCCAGCAGACCCGGACTAGCCCACAATGAGCAGTTCTTC; CDR3: CASRPGLAHNEQFF
size: -; J: TRBJ1-4; D: -; V: TRBV5-8; DNA: TGTGCCAGCAGCTTGCGGGGGCATCGTGGTGAAAAACTGTTTTTT; CDR3: CASSLRGHRGEKLFF
size: few; J: TRBJ2-5; D: -; V: TRBV6-1; DNA: TGTGCCAGCAGTGAGCCGCGGGAGACCCAGTACTTC; CDR3: CASSEPRETQYF
size: many; J: TRBJ2-2; D: TRBD2; V: TRBV7-3; DNA: TGTGCCAGCAGCTTAACCCCCACTAGCGTCACCGGGGAGCTGTTTTTT; CDR3: CASSLTPTSVTGELFF
size: -; J: TRBJ2-7; D: -; V: TRBV12-3/TRBV12-4; DNA: TGTGCCAGCAGTTTGTGGCGGCAGGAGCAGTACTTC; CDR3: CASSLWRQEQYF
size: -; J: TRBJ2-7; D: -; V: TRBV10-3; DNA: TGTGCCGCGTCCCGCGAGAACGCCTACGAGCAGTACTTC; CDR3: CAASRENAYEQYF
size: many; J: TRBJ2-1; D: TRBD2; V: TRBV10-3; DNA: TGTGCCATCAGTGAGGCGGGGGTTCACAATGAGCAGTTCTTC; CDR3: CAISEAGVHNEQFF
size: few; J: TRBJ1-3; D: TRBD1; V: TRBV7-8; DNA: TGTGCCAGCAGCTTTTCGACAGGGGGAAACACCATATATTTT; CDR3: CASSFSTGGNTIYF
size: many; J: TRBJ2-6; D: -; V: TRBV5-1; DNA: TGCGCCAGCAGCTTGGAAAGCCCCGGGGCCAACGTCCTGACTTTC; CDR3: CASSLESPGANVLTF
size: many; J: TRBJ1-1; D: TRBD1; V: TRBV7-2; DNA: TGTGCCAGCAGCCCACAGGGGTTTGGCACTGAAGCTTTCTTT; CDR3: CASSPQGFGTEAFF
size: few; J: TRBJ2-5; D: TRBD2; V: TRBV7-3; DNA: TGTGCCAGCAGCTTACTTCCTAGCGGGGGACAAGAGACCCAGTACTTC; CDR3: CASSLLPSGGQETQYF
size: few; J: TRBJ2-1; D: -; V: TRBV2; DNA: TGTGCCACCTTCGGGACTTTCTATAAGTTCTTC; CDR3: CATFGTFYKFF
size: many; J: TRBJ2-1; D: TRBD2; V: TRBV24-1; DNA: TGTGCCACCAGTGATTTGTCGACTAGCGGAAACAATGAGCAGTTCTTC; CDR3: CATSDLSTSGNNEQFF